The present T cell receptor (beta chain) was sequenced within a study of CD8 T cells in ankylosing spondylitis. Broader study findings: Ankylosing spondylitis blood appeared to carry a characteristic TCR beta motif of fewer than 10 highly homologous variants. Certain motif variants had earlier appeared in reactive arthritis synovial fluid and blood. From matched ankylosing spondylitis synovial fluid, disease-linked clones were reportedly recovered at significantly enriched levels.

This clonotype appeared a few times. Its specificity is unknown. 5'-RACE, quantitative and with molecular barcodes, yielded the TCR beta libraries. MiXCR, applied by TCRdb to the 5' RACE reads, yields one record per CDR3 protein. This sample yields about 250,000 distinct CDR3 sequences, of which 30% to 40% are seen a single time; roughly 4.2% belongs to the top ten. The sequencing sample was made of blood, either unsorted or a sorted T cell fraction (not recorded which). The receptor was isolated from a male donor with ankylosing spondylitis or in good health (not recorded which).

In DNA form, the CDR3 reads TGTGCCAGCACCACGATACGGGAAGGTCAGACAGGGTTCAATCAGCCCCAGCATTTT. Translating it yields CASTTIREGQTGFNQPQHF. The chain links TRBV12-3 or TRBV12-4 to TRBJ1-5; 7 nucleotides align to TRBD1. V trimming: 7 bases; J trimming: 3 bases; junction bases outside the gene matches: 21. This CDR3 is 19 amino acids long.